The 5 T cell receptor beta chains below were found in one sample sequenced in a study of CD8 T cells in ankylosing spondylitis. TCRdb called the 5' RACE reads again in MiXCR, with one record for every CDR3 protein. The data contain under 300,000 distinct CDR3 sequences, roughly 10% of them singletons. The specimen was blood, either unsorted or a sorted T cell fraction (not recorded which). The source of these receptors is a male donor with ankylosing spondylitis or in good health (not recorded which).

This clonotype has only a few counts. CDR3 bases: TGTGCCATCAGTGAGTCAGGAGGGTCCTATGGCTACACCTTC. Translated, it gives CAISESGGSYGYTF. The chain is built from TRBV10-3 and TRBJ1-2, with unresolved D. V lost 0 bases and J 4 bases, leaving 9 bases between the germline ends. The germline V gene has CDR1 ENHRY and CDR2 SYGVKD. CDR3 length equals 14 residues.

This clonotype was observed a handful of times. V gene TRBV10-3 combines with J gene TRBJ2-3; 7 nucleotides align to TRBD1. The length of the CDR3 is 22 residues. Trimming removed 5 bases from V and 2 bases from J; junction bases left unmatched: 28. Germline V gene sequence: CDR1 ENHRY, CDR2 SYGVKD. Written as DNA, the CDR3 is TGTGCCATCAGTCGCCCCCTCGGGACAGATGGACCGCAAACTCGCAACACAGATACGCAGTATTTT. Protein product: CAISRPLGTDGPQTRNTDTQYF.

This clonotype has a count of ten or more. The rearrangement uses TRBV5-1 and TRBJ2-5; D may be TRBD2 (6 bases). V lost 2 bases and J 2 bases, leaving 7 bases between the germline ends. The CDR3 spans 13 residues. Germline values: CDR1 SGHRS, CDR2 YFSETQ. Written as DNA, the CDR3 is TGCGCCAGCAGCTTCAGCGGGCAAGAGACCCAGTACTTC. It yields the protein CASSFSGQETQYF.

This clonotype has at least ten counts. The CDR3 nucleotides are TGTGCCAGCGCTAAAGCTAGTAACGGGGAGCTGTTTTTT. It codes for CASAKASNGELFF. The J gene is TRBJ2-2, the V gene TRBV12-3 or TRBV12-4; D not resolved. Trimming pared 8 bases from V and 7 bases from J, leaving 14 bases between. The CDR3 length is 13 residues.

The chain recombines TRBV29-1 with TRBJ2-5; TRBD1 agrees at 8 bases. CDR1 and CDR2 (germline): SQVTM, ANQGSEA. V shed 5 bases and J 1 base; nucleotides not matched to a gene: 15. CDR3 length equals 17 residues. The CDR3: CSVRDRTGSNPQETQYF. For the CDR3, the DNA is TGCAGCGTTAGGGACAGGACAGGGAGTAACCCCCAAGAGACCCAGTACTTC.